The T cell receptor (beta chain) described here comes from a study of early T cells in non-severe SARS-CoV-2 infection. Each CDR3 protein gets one entry after TCRdb re-called the 5' RACE reads with MiXCR. The sample comprises 25,000 to 35,000 distinct CDR3 sequences, approximately 5.3% of which are singletons, and approximately 5.2% rests with the top ten. The CDR3 is 12 amino acids. The V end lost 8 bases, the J end lost 3 bases, and 10 bases lay between the germline ends. Per germline, CDR1 ENHRY and CDR2 SYGVKD. This clonotype has at least ten counts. The gene calls are TRBV10-3 and TRBJ1-1; no reliable D call. The specimen was whole blood. This clonotype originated in an adult who was a healthcare worker with PCR-confirmed SARS-CoV-2 infection or an uninfected control (not recorded which). The chain's CDR3 is CAIREADTEAFF. As DNA, the CDR3 is TGTGCCATCCGGGAGGCAGACACTGAAGCTTTCTTT.